The 24 T cell receptor beta chains below were found in one sample sequenced in a study of cytomegalovirus exposure and HLA in healthy donors (dated by TCRdb to 2016 to 2017). Libraries were constructed by the immunoSEQ multiplex PCR assay. The multiplex PCR relied on a mix of 60 forward primers for TCR Vbeta segments and 13 reverse primers for TCR Jbeta segments. TCRdb took this table from immuneACCESS and kept in-frame rearrangements with V and J called. Such tables lack part of the clones; where checked against another copy, unresolved V genes explain under half of the gap, and the rest is unexplained. Here the sample has about 160,000 clones; roughly 84% occur a single time. The ten most abundant clones make up approximately 1.6% of the sample. Material: PBMCs. These receptors all come from a male donor in good health and CMV-seronegative.

V and J are TRBV2 and TRBJ2-3; TRBD1 matches at 8 bases. This CDR3 contains 15 residues. Looked up from germline, CDR1 is SNHLY and CDR2 is FYNNEI. V gave up 8 bases and J gave up 0 bases; unmatched junction bases: 7. In DNA form, the CDR3 reads TGTGCCAGCGGGAAGGACAGGGCTAGCACAGATACGCAGTATTTT. Translation: CASGKDRASTDTQYF.

This rearrangement joins TRBV7-8 to TRBJ1-2; 9 bases map to TRBD1. This CDR3 comprises 15 residues. Germline V lookup: CDR1 SGHVS, CDR2 FQNEAQ. The trim removed 1 base at V and 7 bases at J, leaving 7 bases unmatched. CDR3 sequence: CASSLGRTGAGGYTF. The CDR3 coding sequence is TGTGCCAGCAGCTTAGGAAGGACAGGGGCGGGTGGCTACACCTTC.

V usage is TRBV10-3 and J usage is TRBJ2-7, with 10 bases fitting TRBD2. Losses at the gene ends were 2 bases for V and 0 bases for J; bases not matched to a gene: 22. This CDR3 contains 22 residues. Germline CDR1 reads ENHRY; CDR2 reads SYGVKD. The DNA of the CDR3 is TGTGCCATCAGTGAGGGGGCCGGCGCTAGCGGGGGTACTAACATGTTCTCCTACGAGCAGTACTTC. This codes for CAISEGAGASGGTNMFSYEQYF.

The chain is built from TRBV27 and TRBJ1-1; D is ambiguous. Germline lookup yields CDR1 MNHEY and CDR2 SMNVEV (reference sequence). V was cut by 6 bases and J by 0 bases, with 17 bases left in between. There are 16 residues in the CDR3. CDR3: CASSPTEVTMNTEAFF. The CDR3 nucleotides are TGTGCCAGCAGCCCAACGGAGGTCACAATGAACACTGAAGCTTTCTTT.

The gene calls are TRBV7-9 and TRBJ2-1; 9 bases map to TRBD1. The CDR3 loop spans 16 amino acids. CDR1 SEHNR and CDR2 FQNEAQ come from the germline V gene (reference sequence). V gave up 3 bases and J gave up 3 bases; unmatched junction bases: 6. The CDR3 sequence is CASSFITGGNYNEQFF. DNA for the CDR3: TGTGCCAGCAGCTTTATCACAGGGGGCAACTACAATGAGCAGTTCTTC.

The chain couples TRBV28 to TRBJ2-5; 8 positions agree with TRBD1. The CDR3 totals 13 residues. Trimming removed 10 bases from V and 5 bases from J; junction bases left unmatched: 9. In germline, CDR1 is MDHEN, CDR2 SYDVKM. CDR3 region: CATRDRFGETQYF. The CDR3, as DNA: TGTGCCACCAGGGACAGGTTTGGTGAGACCCAGTACTTC.

The CDR3 is CAISDPGGTSGWRDTQYF. For the CDR3, the DNA is TGTGCCATCAGTGACCCCGGGGGGACTAGCGGGTGGAGAGATACGCAGTATTTT. The rearrangement links TRBV10-3 to TRBJ2-3; the match to TRBD2 covers 12 bases. The CDR3 is 18 residues long. CDR1 and CDR2 (germline): ENHRY, SYGVKD. V was clipped by 3 bases and J by 5 bases; unmatched bases: 12.

The V gene is TRBV6-5, the J gene TRBJ2-7; possibly TRBD2 for D (6 bases). V was clipped by 8 bases and J by 0 bases, with 14 bases between them. Germline V lookup: CDR1 MNHEY, CDR2 SVGAGI. The CDR3 covers 14 residues. The CDR3 reads CASGWGESSYEQYF. As DNA, the CDR3 is TGTGCCAGCGGTTGGGGGGAAAGCTCCTACGAGCAGTACTTC.

J is TRBJ1-1 and V is TRBV9; possibly TRBD1 for D (5 bases). The germline gives CDR1 SGDLS, CDR2 YYNGEE. The CDR3 contains 14 residues. V was trimmed by 0 bases and J by 1 base, leaving 7 bases between them. The DNA for the CDR3 is TGTGCCAGCAGCGTAGAGCAGGGGAACACTGAAGCTTTCTTT. Translation: CASSVEQGNTEAFF.

This clone was counted only a few times. This chain links TRBV28 with TRBJ1-2, with 7 bases matching TRBD1. CDR3 length: 14 amino acids. The germline CDR1 and CDR2 sequences are MDHEN and SYDVKM. Trimming at V came to 7 bases and at J to 4 bases, leaving 9 bases not matched to a gene. The CDR3 bases are TGTGCCAGCACCCCCATCCGGGACAGCTATGGCTACACCTTC. Its protein is CASTPIRDSYGYTF.

V gene TRBV14 combines with J gene TRBJ1-1, with D hard to call. The CDR3 contains 15 residues. The germline V gene has CDR1 SGHDN and CDR2 FVKESK. Trimming removed 4 bases from V and 3 bases from J, with 15 bases in between. The CDR3 here is CASSPTRGWDTEAFF. CDR3 nucleotides: TGTGCCAGCAGCCCGACTCGGGGATGGGACACTGAAGCTTTCTTT.

V gene TRBV4-1 combines with J gene TRBJ2-5; TRBD2 matches 10 bases. J lost 5 bases, V lost 0 bases, and 9 bases had no gene match. CDR1 is MGHRA, CDR2 YSYEKL, per germline. The CDR3 is 17 amino acids. The CDR3 sequence: CASSQDPSGGVRETQYF. The CDR3 coding sequence is TGCGCCAGCAGCCAAGATCCCAGCGGGGGGGTTCGGGAGACCCAGTACTTC.

The chain has TRBV7-2 and TRBJ2-1, with 10 positions matching TRBD2. Germline lookup yields CDR1 SGHTA and CDR2 FQGNSA. Trimming took 1 base from V and 4 from J; bases not matched to a gene: 7. The CDR3 length is 17 residues. The CDR3 is CASSLVPLAGAYNEQFF. The CDR3 DNA reads TGTGCCAGCAGCTTAGTCCCGCTAGCGGGAGCTTACAATGAGCAGTTCTTC.

This chain joins TRBV9 and TRBJ2-1, with a possible D match to TRBD1 (6 bases). V was cut by 0 bases and J by 4 bases, with 11 bases left in between. This CDR3 has 15 amino acids. Germline V gene sequence: CDR1 SGDLS, CDR2 YYNGEE. The CDR3 DNA reads TGTGCCAGCAGCGTAGACTCAGGGGCGTACAATGAGCAGTTCTTC. It codes for CASSVDSGAYNEQFF.

This chain connects TRBV6-5 to TRBJ2-2; 7 bases match TRBD2. The V gene end was trimmed by 0 bases and the J gene end by 5 bases; junction bases not matched to a gene: 3. The germline gives CDR1 MNHEY, CDR2 SVGAGI. This CDR3 region has 15 residues. DNA of the CDR3: TGTGCCAGCAGTTACTCGGGGGGGAGAACCGGGGAGCTGTTTTTT. It is translated as CASSYSGGRTGELFF.

The CDR3 DNA sequence: TGTGCCAGCAGCTTAGGGGGGGGAGGCCAGCCCCAGCATTTT. Amino acid sequence: CASSLGGGGQPQHF. The chain links TRBV7-6 to TRBJ1-5; D possibly corresponds to TRBD1 (5 bases). The CDR3 is made up of 14 amino acids. The germline V gene has CDR1 SGHVS and CDR2 FNYEAQ. V was shortened by 1 base and J by 7 bases, with 11 bases between the two germline ends.

The chain couples TRBV11-3 to TRBJ2-7, with D uncertain. The CDR3 is 13 residues long. CDR1 and CDR2 from the germline V gene are SGHNT and YENEEA. V was cut by 3 bases and J by 0 bases, with 6 bases left in between. CDR3 coding DNA: TGTGCCAGCAGCTTTGCGGACTCCTACGAGCAGTACTTC. Amino acid sequence: CASSFADSYEQYF.

The V gene is TRBV18, the J gene TRBJ1-5; D possibly corresponds to TRBD1 (5 bases). The CDR3 sequence is 15 residues long. Looked up from germline, CDR1 is KGHSH and CDR2 is LQKENI. Trimming took 3 bases from V and 0 from J, leaving 9 bases between them. This chain's CDR3 is CASSPRVASNQPQHF. The CDR3 nucleotides read TGTGCCAGCTCACCCAGGGTGGCTAGCAATCAGCCCCAGCATTTT.

The chain uses TRBV19 and TRBJ2-3; TRBD2 matches at 7 bases. CDR1 is LNHDA and CDR2 is SQIVND in the germline V gene (reference sequence). This CDR3 contains 12 residues. Losses at the gene ends were 6 bases for V and 6 bases for J; bases not matched to a gene: 3. The CDR3 sequence is CASRPGGDTQYF. CDR3 DNA: TGTGCCAGTAGGCCCGGGGGGGATACGCAGTATTTT.

The chain has TRBV7-6 and TRBJ2-7; 10 nucleotides agree with TRBD1. Looked up from germline, CDR1 is SGHVS and CDR2 is FNYEAQ. V dropped 3 bases and J dropped 3; count of bases not matched to a gene: 5. This CDR3 contains 15 residues. The DNA for the CDR3 is TGTGCCAGCAGCTTGGGACAGGGGTTTAACTACGAGCAGTACTTC. It translates to CASSLGQGFNYEQYF.

This clone was seen a handful of times. This rearrangement joins TRBV28 to TRBJ2-7, with D unresolved. The CDR3 is 11 amino acids. The germline gives CDR1 MDHEN, CDR2 SYDVKM. V shed 6 bases and J shed 6 bases, with 9 bases lying between them. This chain's CDR3 is CASSRYAEQYF. Here the CDR3 DNA reads TGTGCCAGCAGCCGCTATGCCGAGCAGTACTTC.

The chain is built from TRBV5-1 and TRBJ1-1; D is unclear. V lost 4 bases, J lost 2 bases, and 12 bases lay in between. This CDR3 is 14 amino acids long. Germline-derived CDR1 and CDR2 are SGHRS and YFSETQ. CDR3 bases: TGCGCCAGCAGCACGGGAGGGTCTAACACTGAAGCTTTCTTT. This encodes CASSTGGSNTEAFF.

CDR3 bases: TGTGCCAGCACCTCGGACAGGGAGTTCACCGGGGAGCTGTTTTTT. Its protein is CASTSDREFTGELFF. This sequence joins TRBV7-2 and TRBJ2-2, with TRBD1 matching over 8 bases. The ends lost 7 bases at V and 4 bases at J; junction bases unmatched: 8. The CDR3 spans 15 residues. Germline V CDR1 and CDR2: SGHTA, FQGNSA.

This chain joins TRBV6-1 and TRBJ1-6, with 7 nucleotides matching TRBD1. The CDR3 is 15 residues long. The germline CDR1 and CDR2 sequences are MNHNS and SASEGT. V dropped 6 bases and J dropped 9; count of bases not matched to a gene: 11. CDR3 bases: TGTGCCAGCAGGGGACCAGGACAGGAGAGTTCACCCCTCCACTTT. Amino acids: CASRGPGQESSPLHF.